Shown below are 7 T cell receptor beta chains from a single sample sequenced in a study of cytomegalovirus exposure and HLA in healthy donors. This PCR relied on a set of 60 Vbeta primers and 13 Jbeta primers. Produced via immunoSEQ multiplex PCR; TCRdb's table is partial and in-frame only. The sample lists around 250,000 clones; 80% to 85% were seen once. The sequenced sample was PBMCs. These receptors were taken from a woman aged 60 to 75 in good health and CMV-seropositive.

The chain uses TRBV2 and TRBJ2-7; the match to TRBD2 covers 7 bases. The length of the CDR3 is 15 residues. V lost 2 bases, J lost 2 bases, and 6 bases stayed unmatched. Germline CDR1 reads SNHLY; CDR2 reads FYNNEI. The CDR3 sequence: CASSERSGTTYEQYF. The CDR3 DNA follows: TGTGCCAGCAGTGAACGGAGCGGGACCACCTACGAGCAGTACTTC.

The J gene is TRBJ1-1, the V gene TRBV4-2; TRBD1 agrees at 9 bases. V lost 2 bases, J lost 6 bases, and 1 base stayed unmatched. Germline loops: CDR1 LGHNA, CDR2 YNFKEQ. This CDR3 has 13 residues. The CDR3 DNA is TGTGCCAGCAGCCAATGGACAGGGGCTGAAGCTTTCTTT. Translation: CASSQWTGAEAFF.

The chain couples TRBV9 to TRBJ2-7; TRBD2 aligns across 7 bases. V was pared by 0 bases and J by 3 bases, with 3 bases of the junction left unmatched. The CDR3 length is 14 residues. Germline values: CDR1 SGDLS, CDR2 YYNGEE. CDR3 in DNA: TGTGCCAGCAGCGTAGGGACTAGTCTCTACGAGCAGTACTTC. Its protein product is CASSVGTSLYEQYF.

This rearrangement joins TRBV5-1 to TRBJ2-3; 9 bases are a match to TRBD2. CDR3 length: 16 residues. Germline V CDR1 and CDR2: SGHRS, YFSETQ. V lost 0 bases, J lost 4 bases, and 6 bases stayed unmatched. This CDR3 is CASSLDGTSLSDTQYF. CDR3 nucleotide sequence: TGCGCCAGCAGCTTGGACGGGACTAGCTTGTCAGATACGCAGTATTTT.

The genes are TRBV27 and TRBJ2-7; possibly TRBD1 for D (6 bases). V was pared by 2 bases and J by 2 bases, with 16 bases between. Per the germline V gene, CDR1 is MNHEY and CDR2 is SMNVEV (reference sequence). The CDR3 consists of 16 residues. DNA of the CDR3: TGTGCCAGCAGTTTAACTGGGGGCTATGGGGCCTACGAGCAGTACTTC. It specifies CASSLTGGYGAYEQYF.

The genes are TRBV12-5 and TRBJ2-5, with TRBD2 identical over 10 bases. The DNA end favors TRBJ2-7, so the J call may be wrong. Germline V gene lookup returns CDR1 LGHNT and CDR2 FRNRAP. The CDR3 runs 14 residues. The CDR3, as DNA: TGTGCTAGTGCCCAGGGACTAGCGTTCCACGAGCAGTACTTC. Translated: CASAQGLAFHEQYF.

The chain carries TRBV6-6 and TRBJ2-1, with 8 bases fitting TRBD2. Germline loops: CDR1 MNHNY, CDR2 SVGAGI (reference sequence). The ends lost 5 bases at V and 0 bases at J; junction bases unmatched: 0. The CDR3 is 14 amino acids. The CDR3 nucleotides read TGTGCCAGCAGTGGGACTAGCTCCTACAATGAGCAGTTCTTC. Its translation: CASSGTSSYNEQFF.